This TCR beta chain was recovered during a study of blood T cell repertoires in COVID-19. Overall study: Sites across the United States, Italy and Spain contributed samples from acute and convalescent COVID-19. PBMCs, B-cell-depleted T cells, or T cells provided the cDNA or gDNA that made up the material.

The CDR3 contains 18 residues. In the source study's methods: Reference gene primers were amplified, and this amplification served to estimate nucleated cell counts. Assay: immunoSEQ multiplex PCR; the TCRdb copy retains only in-frame clones and omits some. V, J and clone size derive from that table, while D and trimming were established from the DNA sequence. The repertoire holds tens of thousands of clones, with around 90% as singletons. Source material: peripheral blood. The rearrangement uses TRBV21-1 and TRBJ2-7; whether TRBD1, the table's D call, matches the DNA was not checked. TRBV21-1 constitutes a pseudogene. The sequence derives from a man aged 60-69 years with active COVID-19. As DNA, the CDR3 is TGTGCCAGCAGCGCGAAAAATAAGGGGGGAAGGACAGGGCCCGAGCAGTACTTC. Amino acids: CASSAKNKGGRTGPEQYF.